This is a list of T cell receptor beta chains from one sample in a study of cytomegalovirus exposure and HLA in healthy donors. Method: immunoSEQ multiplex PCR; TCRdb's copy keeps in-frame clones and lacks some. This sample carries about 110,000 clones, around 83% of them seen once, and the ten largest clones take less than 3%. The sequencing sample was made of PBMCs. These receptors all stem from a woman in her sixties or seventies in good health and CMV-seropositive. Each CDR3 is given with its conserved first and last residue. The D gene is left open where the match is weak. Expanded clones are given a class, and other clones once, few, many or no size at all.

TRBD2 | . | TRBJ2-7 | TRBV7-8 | CASSLGAGLTYEQYF | TGTGCCAGCAGCTTAGGGGCGGGACTAACCTACGAGCAGTACTTC
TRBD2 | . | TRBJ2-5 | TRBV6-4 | CASSDSNQRAGDQETQYF | TGTGCCAGCAGTGACTCCAATCAGAGGGCGGGGGACCAAGAGACCCAGTACTTC
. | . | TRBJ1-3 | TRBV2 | CASSGLTYSGNTIYF | TGTGCCAGCAGTGGACTGACTTACTCTGGAAACACCATATATTTT
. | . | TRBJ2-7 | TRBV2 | CASRYSYEQYF | TGTGCCAGCAGATACTCCTACGAGCAGTACTTC
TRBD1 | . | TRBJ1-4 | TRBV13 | CASSRTGGVPNEKLFF | TGTGCCAGCAGCAGGACAGGGGGCGTACCTAATGAAAAACTGTTTTTT
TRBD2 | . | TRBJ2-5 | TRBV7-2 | CASSPLSWAGGETQYF | TGTGCCAGCAGCCCCCTATCTTGGGCGGGAGGGGAGACCCAGTACTTC
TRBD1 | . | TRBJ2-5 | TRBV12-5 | CASGLGQGAGEAQYF | TGTGCTAGTGGTTTGGGACAGGGGGCAGGAGAGGCCCAGTACTTC
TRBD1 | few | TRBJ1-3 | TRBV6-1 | CASSRQGDSGNTIYF | TGTGCCAGCAGTCGACAGGGAGACTCTGGAAACACCATATATTTT
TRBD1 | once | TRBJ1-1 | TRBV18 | CASSSGQGAAMNTEAFF | TGTGCCAGCTCATCGGGACAGGGGGCGGCAATGAACACTGAAGCTTTCTTT
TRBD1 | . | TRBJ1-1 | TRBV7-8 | CASTLGGGVGTEAFF | TGTGCCAGCACCCTAGGGGGCGGGGTTGGCACTGAAGCTTTCTTT
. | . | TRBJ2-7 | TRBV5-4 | CASQEGYEQYF | TGTGCCAGCCAGGAGGGGTACGAGCAGTACTTC
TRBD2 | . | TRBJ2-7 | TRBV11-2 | CASSRLAGDAYEQYF | TGTGCCAGCAGCAGACTAGCGGGAGATGCTTACGAGCAGTACTTC
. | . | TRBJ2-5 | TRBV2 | CASRSSAGETQYF | TGTGCCAGCAGGAGTAGTGCGGGGGAGACCCAGTACTTC
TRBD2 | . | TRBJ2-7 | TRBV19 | CASSIELRENEQYF | TGTGCCAGTAGTATAGAATTGCGGGAGAACGAGCAGTACTTC
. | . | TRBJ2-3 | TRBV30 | CAWTGDSTDTQYF | TGTGCCTGGACAGGGGATAGCACAGATACGCAGTATTTT
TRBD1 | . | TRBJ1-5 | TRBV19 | CASSLGTGVNNQPQHF | TGTGCCAGTAGTCTTGGGACAGGGGTGAACAATCAGCCCCAGCATTTT
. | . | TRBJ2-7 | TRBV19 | CASSTRSGLAYEQYF | TGTGCCAGTAGTACACGAAGCGGACTCGCCTACGAGCAGTACTTC
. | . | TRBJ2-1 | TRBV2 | CASSERLRQDDEQFF | TGTGCCAGCAGCGAGAGACTAAGACAGGACGATGAGCAGTTCTTC
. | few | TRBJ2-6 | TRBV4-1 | CASSPISWAGSGANVLTF | TGCGCCAGCAGCCCAATATCCTGGGCAGGGTCTGGGGCCAACGTCCTGACTTTC
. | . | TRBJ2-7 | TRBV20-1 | CSIRVGYEQYF | TGCAGCATCCGCGTCGGCTACGAGCAGTACTTC
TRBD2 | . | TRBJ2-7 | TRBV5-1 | CASSRRTSGFSYEQYF | TGCGCCAGCAGCCGAAGGACTAGCGGCTTTTCCTACGAGCAGTACTTC
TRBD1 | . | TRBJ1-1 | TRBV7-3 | CASSFDRDTEAFF | TGTGCCAGCAGCTTTGACAGGGACACTGAAGCTTTCTTT
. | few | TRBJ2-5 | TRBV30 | CAWSPYNPGEETQYF | TGTGCCTGGAGTCCCTATAACCCAGGGGAAGAGACCCAGTACTTC
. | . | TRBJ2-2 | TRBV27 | CASKGEWLTGELFF | TGTGCCAGTAAAGGGGAATGGTTAACCGGGGAGCTGTTTTTT
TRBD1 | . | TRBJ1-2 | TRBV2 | CASSVRGTGSGYTF | TGTGCCAGCAGTGTGCGAGGGACAGGGAGCGGCTACACCTTC
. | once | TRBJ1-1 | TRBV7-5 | CARSWETTVPEAFF | TGTGCCAGAAGCTGGGAGACTACAGTCCCAGAAGCTTTCTTT
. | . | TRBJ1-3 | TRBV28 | CASSPAGSGNTIYF | TGTGCCAGCAGCCCCGCGGGATCTGGAAACACCATATATTTT
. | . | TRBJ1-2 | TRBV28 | CASSLEYTLGGYTF | TGTGCCAGCAGTTTAGAATACACCCTCGGGGGCTACACCTTC
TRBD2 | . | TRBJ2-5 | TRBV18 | CASSLTHRTVTSSDQYF | TGTGCCAGCTCACTCACGCATCGGACGGTGACTAGCTCTGACCAGTACTTC
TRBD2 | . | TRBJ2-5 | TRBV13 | CASSSSIAGEQETQYF | TGTGCCAGCAGCTCCTCGATAGCGGGAGAACAAGAGACCCAGTACTTC
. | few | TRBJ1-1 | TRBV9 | CASSPRRSGGSEAFF | TGTGCCAGCAGCCCCCGACGATCGGGGGGCTCTGAAGCTTTCTTT
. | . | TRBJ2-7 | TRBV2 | CASSEFSEQYF | TGTGCCAGCAGTGAGTTCTCCGAGCAGTACTTC
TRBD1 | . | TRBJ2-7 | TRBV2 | CASSYGQGAYEQYF | TGTGCCAGCAGTTACGGACAGGGGGCCTACGAGCAGTACTTC
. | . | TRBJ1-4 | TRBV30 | CAWSKGGGEKLFF | TGTGCCTGGAGCAAGGGCGGGGGTGAAAAACTGTTTTTT